This T cell receptor beta chain originates from a study of a mutant IDH1 vaccine in newly diagnosed glioma. Study at large: Vaccines were first given 4-6 weeks after radiotherapy alone, or with temozolomide cycles.

As to time point: week 35, safety follow-up. Vaccine doses each comprised 300 ug of mutant IDH1 20-mer peptide, with topical imiquimod. Only in-frame clones appear in the TCRdb table, and some are missing; sequencing was by immunoSEQ multiplex PCR. The repertoire holds about 48,000 clones, with around four fifths as singletons. This clone was seen a handful of times. Its antigen is unknown. Trimming took off 3 bases at V and 5 bases at J, with 8 bases between the two ends. The CDR3 length is 13 residues. Per germline, CDR1 MNHEY and CDR2 SMNVEV (reference sequence). This chain links TRBV27 with TRBJ1-5; no clear D gene. The receptor was isolated from a man between 40 and 49 years old with glioma. Sequenced material: PBMCs, taken from a glioma patient whose treatment included an IDH1 peptide vaccine. CDR3 residues: CASSFKSHQPQHF. The CDR3 DNA follows: TGTGCCAGCAGTTTTAAGTCGCATCAGCCCCAGCATTTT.